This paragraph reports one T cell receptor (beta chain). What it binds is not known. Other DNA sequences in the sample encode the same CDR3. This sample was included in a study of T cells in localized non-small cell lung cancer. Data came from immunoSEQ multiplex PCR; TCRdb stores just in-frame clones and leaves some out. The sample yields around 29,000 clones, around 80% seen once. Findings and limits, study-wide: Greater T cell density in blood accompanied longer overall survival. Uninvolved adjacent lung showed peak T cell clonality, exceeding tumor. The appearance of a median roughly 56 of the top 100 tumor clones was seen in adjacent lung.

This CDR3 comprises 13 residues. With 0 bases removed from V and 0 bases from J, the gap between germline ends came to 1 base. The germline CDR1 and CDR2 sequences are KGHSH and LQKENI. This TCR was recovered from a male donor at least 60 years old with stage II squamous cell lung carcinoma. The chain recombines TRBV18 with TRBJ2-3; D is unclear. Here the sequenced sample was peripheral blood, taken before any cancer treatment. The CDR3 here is CASSPPSTDTQYF. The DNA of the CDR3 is TGTGCCAGCTCACCACCGAGCACAGATACGCAGTATTTT.